This note documents a single TCR beta chain sequence. Its cognate antigen is unknown. The template was RNA from unsorted bulk tissue. This non-tumor lung sample came from over 3 cm beyond the tumor edge. CDR3 size: 17 residues. The germline V gene has CDR1 SGHVS and CDR2 FQNEAQ. This entry is derived from a study of tumor and adjacent non-tumor tissue in lung cancer. Study-wide context: Histology: 12 adenocarcinoma, a couple of squamous cell carcinoma, 1 small cell lung cancer. Findings and limits, study-wide: Compared with tumor, normal lung showed significantly lower TCR diversity.

Three rounds of nested PCR, following a modified ARM-PCR protocol, produced the TCRbeta library. TCRdb independently ran MiXCR on the multiplex PCR reads; one entry per CDR3 protein. The repertoire consists of 60,000 to 85,000 distinct CDR3 sequences, with around 76% occurring once and the leading ten covering 40%. The sequence was collected from an older man with non-small cell lung cancer. Sequencing input: distant non-tumor lung tissue. V and J are TRBV7-8 and TRBJ1-1; 8 bases align to TRBD1. DNA of the CDR3: TGTGTGAGCATCTCCGGGACAGGCGACTTAAGGAGGACTGAAGCTTTCTTT. This sequence encodes CVSISGTGDLRRTEAFF. Combining the CDR3 with reference TRBV7-8 and TRBJ1-1 gives the whole variable domain GAGVSQSPRYKVAKRGQDVALRCDPISGHVSLFWYQQALGQGPEFLTYFQNEAQLDKSGLPSDRFFAERPEGSVSTLKIQRTQQEDSAVYLCVSISGTGDLRRTEAFFGQGTRLTVV.